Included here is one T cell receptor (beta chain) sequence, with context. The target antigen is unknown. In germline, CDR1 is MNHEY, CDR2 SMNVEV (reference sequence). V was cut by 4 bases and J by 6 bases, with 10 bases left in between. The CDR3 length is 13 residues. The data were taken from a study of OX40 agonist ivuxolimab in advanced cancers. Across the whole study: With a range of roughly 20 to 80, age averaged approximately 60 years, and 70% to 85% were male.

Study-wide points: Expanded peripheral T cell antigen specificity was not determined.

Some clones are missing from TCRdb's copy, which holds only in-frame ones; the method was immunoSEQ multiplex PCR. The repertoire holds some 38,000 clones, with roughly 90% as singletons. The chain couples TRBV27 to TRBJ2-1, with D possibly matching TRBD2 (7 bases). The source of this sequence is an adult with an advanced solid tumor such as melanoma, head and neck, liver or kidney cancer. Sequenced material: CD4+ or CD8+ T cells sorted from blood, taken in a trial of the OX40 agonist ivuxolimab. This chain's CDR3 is CASSSGGRNEQFF. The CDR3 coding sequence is TGTGCCAGCAGTTCGGGGGGCCGCAATGAGCAGTTCTTC.